The 9 T cell receptor beta chains below all came from one sample that was sequenced in a study of CD8+ T cells in alopecia areata. Extracted from the samples, RNA was reverse transcribed into cDNA to serve as the sequencing template. Clones were sequenced by immunoSEQ multiplex PCR, and TCRdb holds only the in-frame ones, with some missing. This table holds 130,000 or so clones, about 51% found once. The source material was NKG2D-low CD8+ T cells sorted from blood. The receptor set was obtained from a human donor with alopecia areata.

This clone appeared a few times. The chain uses TRBV7-9 and TRBJ1-2; possible D gene TRBD1, 5 bases. The V end was cut by 2 bases, the J end by 3 bases, with 10 bases between. This CDR3 comprises 14 residues. Germline CDR1 is SEHNR and CDR2 is FQNEAQ (reference sequence). Here the CDR3 reads CASSLLQDYYGYTF. As DNA, the CDR3 is TGTGCCAGCAGCTTACTACAGGACTACTATGGCTACACCTTC.

This chain joins TRBV23-1 and TRBJ2-7; D ambiguous. TRBV23-1 is an ORF, and what it does is uncertain. This CDR3 comprises 14 residues. V lost 0 bases, J lost 3 bases, and 9 bases lay in between. DNA for the CDR3: TGCGCCAGCAGTCAATCGTTGCAGCTCTACGAGCAGTACTTC. Encoded protein: CASSQSLQLYEQYF.

J is TRBJ2-3 and V is TRBV29-1; 13 bases match TRBD2. The CDR3 covers 17 residues. Germline CDR1 is SQVTM and CDR2 is ANQGSEA. Trimming removed 1 base from V and 2 bases from J; junction bases left unmatched: 6. The CDR3 sequence: CSVEGTSGSGVTDTQYF. The CDR3 DNA reads as TGCAGCGTTGAAGGGACTAGCGGGAGTGGGGTCACAGATACGCAGTATTTT.

The chain recombines TRBV4-1 with TRBJ1-2; D may be TRBD1 (5 bases). Per germline, CDR1 MGHRA and CDR2 YSYEKL. The CDR3 runs 15 residues. Trimming removed 4 bases at V and 3 bases at J, with 15 bases between. The CDR3 sequence is CASSPLGEEDYGYTF. The CDR3 DNA follows: TGCGCCAGCAGCCCGCTGGGGGAGGAGGACTATGGCTACACCTTC.

This clone has just a few counts. The chain is built from TRBV30 and TRBJ2-5; a possible D gene is TRBD1 (5 bases). Germline assignment: CDR1 GTSNPN and CDR2 SVGIG (reference sequence). Trimming removed 3 bases at V and 2 bases at J, with 10 bases between. This CDR3 is built from 13 residues. CDR3 sequence reads: CAWRGPGQETQYF. CDR3 nucleotides: TGTGCCTGGAGGGGGCCAGGACAAGAGACCCAGTACTTC.

V is TRBV2 and J is TRBJ2-7, with D tentatively TRBD1 (6 bases). Germline V gene sequence: CDR1 SNHLY, CDR2 FYNNEI. V was cut by 8 bases and J by 4 bases, with 6 bases left in between. The CDR3 has 10 residues. The CDR3 loop is CASQGYEQYF. CDR3 coding DNA: TGTGCCAGCCAGGGGTACGAGCAGTACTTC.

The chain is built from TRBV9 and TRBJ1-1; the D gene is possibly TRBD1 (6 bases). Germline V gives CDR1 SGDLS, CDR2 YYNGEE. This CDR3 spans 15 amino acids. The V and J ends lost 3 bases and 2 bases respectively, with 14 bases between them. CDR3 nucleotide sequence: TGTGCCAGCAGCGATGAGACAGGACCAAACACTGAAGCTTTCTTT. It is translated as CASSDETGPNTEAFF.

Concerning this clone: Other DNA sequences in this sample translate to the same CDR3. The rearrangement links TRBV29-1 to TRBJ2-7, with TRBD1 matching 11 bases. The CDR3 has 15 residues. Trimming at V came to 2 bases and at J to 0 bases, leaving 3 bases not matched to a gene. The germline V gene encodes CDR1 SQVTM and CDR2 ANQGSEA. The CDR3 DNA is TGCAGCGTTGAACGGGGACAGGGGGGCTCCTACGAGCAGTACTTC. As protein: CSVERGQGGSYEQYF.

The chain combines TRBV29-1 with TRBJ1-5, with 9 bases matching TRBD1. This CDR3 region has 14 residues. The germline V gene encodes CDR1 SQVTM and CDR2 ANQGSEA. Trimming removed 4 bases from V and 5 bases from J; junction bases left unmatched: 6. The CDR3 spells CSVADWDRDQPQHF. In nucleotides, the CDR3 is TGCAGCGTTGCTGATTGGGACAGGGATCAGCCCCAGCATTTT.